The clone carrying this T cell receptor (beta chain) has just one count. Its antigen is unidentified. The sample comes from a study of early stage breast cancer tumors. This CDR3 region has 11 residues. The germline V gene has CDR1 DFQATT and CDR2 SNEGSKA (reference sequence). Trimming shortened V by 0 bases and J by 6 bases, and 4 bases separated the two germline ends. Points from the study as a whole: Enriched TCRB sequences shared across patients were mostly commonly generated sequences. Tumor and normal breast were distinguished via blood comparison in most of the 16 patients.

Assay: immunoSEQ multiplex PCR; the TCRdb copy retains only in-frame clones and omits some. The table shows 25,000 to 30,000 clones, with 55% to 75% occurring only once. The sequence was collected from a person aged 45-60 years with breast cancer. The J gene is TRBJ2-3, the V gene TRBV20-1; D is unclear. The sample taken for sequencing was blood. This chain's CDR3 is CSARDVDTQYF. In DNA form, the CDR3 reads TGCAGTGCTAGAGATGTCGATACGCAGTATTTT.